Presented here are 8 T cell receptor beta chains from one specimen sequenced in a study of human thymus T cells. Some clones are missing from TCRdb's copy, which holds only in-frame ones; the method was immunoSEQ multiplex PCR. This table has around 70,000 clones, 90% to 95% appearing once. From resections taken during corrective heart surgery, the thymus tissue was obtained. Input material: thymus tissue. The source is a girl under three years old with a congenital heart defect but otherwise immunologically healthy.

This chain links TRBV18 with TRBJ2-7; 8 bases match TRBD1. Germline values: CDR1 KGHSH, CDR2 LQKENI. This CDR3 is 15 amino acids long. After removal of 5 bases from V and 0 bases from J, the junction contained 6 bases not matched to a gene. The CDR3 region is CASSARTGSSYEQYF. DNA of the CDR3: TGTGCCAGCTCAGCTAGGACAGGGAGCTCCTACGAGCAGTACTTC.

Remarks on this clone: A read error may produce the germline difference seen at one junction end. V is TRBV4-3 and J is TRBJ2-1, with 8 bases fitting TRBD2. The CDR3 is 15 amino acids. CDR1 and CDR2 (germline): LGHNA, YSLEER. CDR3 DNA sequence: TGCGCCAGCAGCCAAGTGGGGGCGGTAAAGCGGGAGCGGTTCTTC. It is translated as CASSQVGAVKRERFF.

The chain recombines TRBV5-6 with TRBJ2-4; TRBD2 matches at 9 bases. Germline V gene lookup returns CDR1 SGHDT and CDR2 YYEEEE. The CDR3 spans 14 residues. The V and J ends lost 4 bases and 7 bases, in that order; junction bases with no gene match: 6. The CDR3 sequence: CASSPAGGGNIQYF. The CDR3 nucleotides are TGTGCCAGCAGCCCCGCGGGAGGGGGCAACATTCAGTACTTC.

The genes are TRBV5-1 and TRBJ1-1, with D possibly TRBD1 on 5 matching bases. The ends were cut back, 3 bases at V and 1 base at J, with 16 bases in the middle. This CDR3 contains 16 residues. Germline values: CDR1 SGHRS, CDR2 YFSETQ. CDR3 sequence: CASSSKDVRENTEAFF. CDR3 nucleotides: TGCGCCAGCAGCTCAAAAGACGTCAGGGAGAACACTGAAGCTTTCTTT.

Comments on this clone: One junction end disagrees with the germline gene, perhaps due to a read error. This chain links TRBV6-5 with TRBJ2-1, with 9 bases matching TRBD2. Germline V gene lookup returns CDR1 MNHEY and CDR2 SVGAGI. This CDR3 has 14 amino acids. DNA of the CDR3: TGTGCCAGCAGTTCCGGGACTAGCTACCATGAGCAGTTCTTC. It is translated as CASSSGTSYHEQFF.

The CDR3 coding sequence is TGTGCCAGCAGTTACTCTCCCATGTACTCTGGAAACACCATATATTTT. Translated, it gives CASSYSPMYSGNTIYF. This chain joins TRBV6-5 and TRBJ1-3; unclear D gene. The CDR3 has 16 residues. V shed 0 bases and J shed 0 bases, with 9 bases lying between them. Germline assignment: CDR1 MNHEY and CDR2 SVGAGI.

This clone was observed a single time. The chain links TRBV5-6 to TRBJ2-3; 9 positions agree with TRBD1. V shed 4 bases, J shed 2 bases, and the junction held 5 bases outside the gene matches. The CDR3 spans 15 residues. Germline V gene data show CDR1 as SGHDT and CDR2 as YYEEEE. In nucleotides, the CDR3 is TGTGCCAGCAGCACCCACAGGGGGCCCACAGATACGCAGTATTTT. It yields the protein CASSTHRGPTDTQYF. The whole variable domain, filled in from reference TRBV5-6 and TRBJ2-3, reads DAGVTQSPTHLIKTRGQQVTLRCSPKSGHDTVSWYQQALGQGPQFIFQYYEEEERQRGNFPDRFSGHQFPNYSSELNVNALLLGDSALYLCASSTHRGPTDTQYFGPGTRLTVL.

The chain joins TRBV10-3 to TRBJ2-5, with D unclear. CDR1 and CDR2 from the germline V gene are ENHRY and SYGVKD. This CDR3 has 11 amino acids. V gave up 2 bases and J gave up 7 bases, with 5 bases separating them. For the CDR3, the DNA is TGTGCCATCAGTGAGACGGGGACCCAGTACTTC. Translating it yields CAISETGTQYF.